These 3 T cell receptor beta chains were sequenced from one sample in a study of blood T cell repertoires in COVID-19. The protocol was immunoSEQ multiplex PCR, while the TCRdb copy is restricted to in-frame clones and leaves out a portion. The sample holds over 200,000 clones; around 92% are singletons and the top ten take approximately 1.2%. Sequencing input: peripheral blood. These receptors all stem from a man under 40 with acute or convalescent COVID-19.

This clone was seen once. This chain joins TRBV3-1 (or the pseudogene TRBV3-2) and TRBJ2-1; the match to TRBD2 covers 13 bases. Looked up from germline, CDR1 is LGHDT and CDR2 is YNNKEL (reference sequence). The CDR3 length is 18 residues. V shed 1 base, J shed 4 bases, and the junction held 7 bases outside the gene matches. The CDR3 protein is CASSQGGLAGTSYNEQFF. In DNA form, the CDR3 reads TGTGCCAGCAGCCAAGGGGGACTAGCGGGGACGTCTTACAATGAGCAGTTCTTC.

The rearrangement uses TRBV19 and TRBJ1-5; TRBD1 aligns across 9 bases. The CDR3 is made up of 17 amino acids. Germline assignment: CDR1 LNHDA and CDR2 SQIVND (reference sequence). V gave up 4 bases and J gave up 0 bases; unmatched junction bases: 7. CDR3 region: CASSNRDRANSNQPQHF. CDR3 sequence (DNA): TGTGCCAGTAGTAACCGGGACAGGGCAAATAGCAATCAGCCCCAGCATTTT.

The rearrangement joins TRBV6-5 to TRBJ1-5, with TRBD1 identical over 8 bases. CDR3 length: 15 amino acids. Trimming cost V 2 bases and J 2 bases; bases outside gene matches: 2. Germline V gene lookup returns CDR1 MNHEY and CDR2 SVGAGI. The CDR3 DNA sequence: TGTGCCAGCAGTTACGACAGGGGTGGCAATCAGCCCCAGCATTTT. It specifies CASSYDRGGNQPQHF.